This is a list of T cell receptor beta chains from one sample in a study of blood T cell repertoires in COVID-19. TCRdb keeps only in-frame clones here, not all; method: immunoSEQ multiplex PCR. This table holds more than 250,000 clones, around 88% found once. The sequenced sample consisted of peripheral blood. Receptor source: a woman between 25 and 40 years old with COVID-19, enrolled during active disease. Both conserved end residues are part of each CDR3. D genes are given only for firm matches. Only some rows state a clone size, as once, few, many or a class for expanded clones.

d_call	v_call	clone_size	j_call	cdr3_aa
.	TRBV24-1	once	TRBJ2-3	CATSGTVSGTDTQYF
TRBD1	TRBV10-3	.	TRBJ1-1	CATSGQSYDTEAFF
TRBD2	TRBV6-5	.	TRBJ2-1	CASSYSLAGAYNEQFF
TRBD1	TRBV27	.	TRBJ1-5	CASTRQGGFNQPQHF
.	TRBV28	.	TRBJ1-2	CASKARVSGYTF
TRBD1	TRBV7-9	.	TRBJ2-5	CASSLGGTGPLTQYF
.	TRBV7-2	.	TRBJ1-2	CASSLGQNDYGYTF
TRBD1	TRBV5-1	.	TRBJ1-6	CASSLGTGRSPLHF
TRBD1	TRBV5-1	.	TRBJ1-6	CASSHGQGHSPLHF
.	TRBV28	once	TRBJ1-4	CASSSLLWGQDEKLFF
TRBD1	TRBV19	.	TRBJ1-5	CASSWDRGQEQPQHF
.	TRBV2	.	TRBJ1-5	CASAGTMGNQPQHF
.	TRBV29-1	few	TRBJ1-1	CSVQQGESTEAFF
.	TRBV7-6	.	TRBJ2-1	CASSQSQYNEQFF
.	TRBV30	.	TRBJ1-5	CAWSSGEGQPQHF
TRBD1	TRBV19	.	TRBJ1-2	CASSDPGQGAGGYTF
.	TRBV4-3	.	TRBJ1-1	CASSPGGRDEAFF
.	TRBV6-5	.	TRBJ1-1	CASRKTGRAEAFF
.	TRBV4-3	.	TRBJ1-6	CASSQDQGSLGALHF
.	TRBV4-3	.	TRBJ2-7	CASSQGLVYEQYF
.	TRBV19	.	TRBJ1-1	CASPSRGGTEAFF
.	TRBV7-7	.	TRBJ2-1	CASSLKRWDEQFF
.	TRBV5-1	few	TRBJ2-1	CASSSRAHNEQFF
.	TRBV29-1	.	TRBJ1-1	CSVDLPMTEVNTEAFF
.	TRBV7-9	.	TRBJ1-3	CASSLASVNTIYF
.	TRBV14	.	TRBJ1-2	CASSHEDKTNYGYTF
.	TRBV12-3/TRBV12-4	.	TRBJ2-1	CASSFRDEQFF
.	TRBV28	.	TRBJ1-1	CAISGDDEAFF
.	TRBV28	.	TRBJ1-2	CASTYGNMGGAYGYTF
TRBD1	TRBV6-5	.	TRBJ1-1	CASSTGQGKDTEAFF
TRBD1	TRBV2	.	TRBJ1-1	CASSEGGTGVRNTEAFF
.	TRBV9	.	TRBJ1-2	CASSGVAGASYTF
TRBD1	TRBV7-9	.	TRBJ2-7	CASSLGQGGNEQYF
.	TRBV5-5	.	TRBJ1-1	CASSQDGVSFVTEAFF
TRBD1	TRBV7-3	.	TRBJ2-1	CASSRTGTGYNEQFF
.	TRBV28	.	TRBJ1-1	CASSPRQEMNTEAFF
.	TRBV5-1	.	TRBJ1-2	CASSLYPTDGYTF
TRBD2	TRBV6-4	many	TRBJ2-3	CASSEGTSGAYTQYF
TRBD1	TRBV7-9	.	TRBJ1-6	CASRLDRARSPLHF
TRBD1	TRBV7-9	.	TRBJ1-1	CASSRWDRGPNTEAFF
.	TRBV24-1	.	TRBJ1-5	CATSVNSNQPQHF
TRBD1	TRBV15	.	TRBJ1-5	CATSREQQTGDPVSPQHF